The rows below give T cell receptor beta chains drawn from one sample of a study of blood T cell repertoires in COVID-19. Repertoires were generated with immunoSEQ multiplex PCR, while TCRdb's copy carries only in-frame clones and drops some. The sample has approximately 260,000 clones, 85% to 90% seen once. The sequencing sample was made of peripheral blood. These receptors came from a young man with active or convalescent COVID-19. The CDR3 runs from the conserved cysteine through the conserved F or W. A D gene is named only where the DNA matches it firmly. Where a row states a size, it is once, few, many or the class of an expanded clone; other rows omit it.

size: .; V: TRBV5-1; J: TRBJ2-1; D: TRBD2; DNA: TGCGCCAGCAGCTTGTCTGCGGGAGCGGGGTCCTACAATGAGCAGTTCTTC; CDR3: CASSLSAGAGSYNEQFF
size: .; V: TRBV12-3/TRBV12-4; J: TRBJ2-6; D: .; DNA: TGTGCCAGCGGCTTCTCTGGGGCCAACGTCCTGACTTTC; CDR3: CASGFSGANVLTF
size: .; V: TRBV6-4; J: TRBJ1-1; D: .; DNA: TGTGCCAGCAGTGTTTCAGAAAACACTGAAGCTTTCTTT; CDR3: CASSVSENTEAFF
size: .; V: TRBV4-1; J: TRBJ1-1; D: .; DNA: TGCGCCAGCAGCCAGGCAGGGGAGAACACTGAAGCTTTCTTT; CDR3: CASSQAGENTEAFF
size: .; V: TRBV7-7; J: TRBJ2-5; D: TRBD1; DNA: TGTGCCAGCAGCCAAGCCGGACAGGGGTGGGGTTCAGGAGAGACCCAGTACTTC; CDR3: CASSQAGQGWGSGETQYF
size: .; V: TRBV5-1; J: TRBJ2-1; D: TRBD2; DNA: TGCGCCAGCAGCTTGAGCGGGAGTTCTCGGGATGAGCAGTTCTTC; CDR3: CASSLSGSSRDEQFF
size: .; V: TRBV24-1; J: TRBJ2-5; D: .; DNA: TGTGCCACCAGTGCCGCAGAAGAGACCCAGTACTTC; CDR3: CATSAAEETQYF
size: .; V: TRBV27; J: TRBJ2-7; D: .; DNA: TGTGCCAGCAGTTTTGGTCGGGAGATCCTACGGGAGTACTTC; CDR3: CASSFGREILREYF
size: once; V: TRBV7-9; J: TRBJ2-7; D: TRBD1; DNA: TGTGCCAGCGGGTTCGGGACAGGGGGCTCCTACGAGCAGTACTTC; CDR3: CASGFGTGGSYEQYF
size: .; V: TRBV2; J: TRBJ1-2; D: TRBD1; DNA: TGTGCCAGCAGTGCACAGGGGGCCTATGGCTACACCTTC; CDR3: CASSAQGAYGYTF
size: .; V: TRBV6-6; J: TRBJ1-2; D: .; DNA: TGTGCCAGCAGTTTTGATGGGGGCCGTTCTAACTATGGCTACACCTTC; CDR3: CASSFDGGRSNYGYTF
size: .; V: TRBV24-1; J: TRBJ2-1; D: .; DNA: TGTGCCACCAGTGCCAGGGGCGATGAGCAGTTCTTC; CDR3: CATSARGDEQFF
size: .; V: TRBV19; J: TRBJ2-7; D: TRBD1; DNA: TGTGCCAGTAGTATGGGACAGGGGGGGTTCTACGAGCAGTACTTC; CDR3: CASSMGQGGFYEQYF
size: once; V: TRBV27; J: TRBJ2-5; D: .; DNA: TGTGCCAGCAGTTTATCCCTAGGGGGTTTTCAAGAGACCCAGTACTTC; CDR3: CASSLSLGGFQETQYF
size: once; V: TRBV3-1/TRBV3-2; J: TRBJ2-5; D: TRBD1; DNA: TGTGCCAGCAGCCAAGGTCAGGGGGCGGACTTC; CDR3: CASSQGQGADF
size: .; V: TRBV2; J: TRBJ2-3; D: TRBD1; DNA: TGTGCCGGGGGACAGGGGTTAAGAACAGATACGCAGTATTTT; CDR3: CAGGQGLRTDTQYF
size: .; V: TRBV9; J: TRBJ1-3; D: .; DNA: TGTGCCAGCAGCGCCCCAGGGGTTACTGGAAACACCATATATTTT; CDR3: CASSAPGVTGNTIYF
size: .; V: TRBV30; J: TRBJ1-2; D: .; DNA: TGTGCCTGGAGTGTTGGGGGCCACTATGGCTACACCTTC; CDR3: CAWSVGGHYGYTF
size: .; V: TRBV5-3; J: TRBJ2-7; D: .; DNA: TGTGCCAGAAGCTTGGGGGCAGGGGAGAGCTACGAGCAGTACTTC; CDR3: CARSLGAGESYEQYF